This entry concerns a single T cell receptor beta chain. Its specificity is unknown. A universal primer site was added by template switching, and unique molecular identifiers were carried by the cDNA. Each CDR3 protein gets one entry after TCRdb re-called the 5' RACE reads with MiXCR. The sample consists of fewer than 800,000 distinct CDR3 sequences, 7% to 7.5% of them appearing once. This sample was taken from a study of identical twins. V lost 3 bases and J 6 bases, leaving 8 bases between the germline ends. The length of the CDR3 is 13 residues. From germline, CDR1 is SNHLY and CDR2 FYNNEI. Whole-study findings and limits: Excess sharing between twins was weaker in beta out-of-frame sequences. Fewer insertions marked abundant cord blood beta clonotypes; young adult naive trended weakly, memory not at all.

The same specimen was also included in a second study, on yellow fever vaccine responses in identical twins. That study reports: Twins' vaccine T cell responses were reported to seem partly convergent and partly personalized.

The receptor's source is a woman aged 18-29 years in good health. The sequencing input was PBMCs. This chain connects TRBV2 to TRBJ2-2, with D maybe TRBD1 (5 bases). CDR3 amino acids: CASSDRAAGELFF. The CDR3 DNA reads TGTGCCAGCAGTGACAGGGCAGCCGGGGAGCTGTTTTTT.